This TCR beta chain was captured in a study of PD-L1 blockade in urothelial cancer. Study as a whole: About nine tenths of the roughly 29 patients comprised males who had bladder-origin urothelial cancer. Analysis of blood occurred 3 weeks (second dose) and 6 weeks after treatment start.

Synthetic templates analogous to TCR were spiked into all PCRs individually. Repertoires were generated with immunoSEQ multiplex PCR, while TCRdb's copy carries only in-frame clones and drops some. The sample carries approximately 100,000 clones, roughly 84% recorded once. From germline, CDR1 is SGHRS and CDR2 YFSETQ. Trimming stripped 2 bases from V and 3 bases from J, with 15 bases between. The length of the CDR3 is 15 residues. The receptor was derived from a man in his forties or fifties with urothelial cancer. The sample consisted of PBMCs, taken around atezolizumab (anti-PD-L1) treatment. The rearrangement links TRBV5-1 to TRBJ2-7; D unresolved. The DNA of the CDR3 is TGCGCCAGCAGCTTAAATCCTCTCCGAGTCTACGAGCAGTACTTC. Protein sequence: CASSLNPLRVYEQYF.